This paragraph reports one T cell receptor beta chain. Antigen: not known. The data were obtained in a study of metastatic and nonmetastatic thyroid tumors. Study-wide context: A comparison of repertoires was made across blood and tumor or nodule tissue from malignant and benign thyroid patients. Study results and caveats: The study reportedly found significantly higher TCR beta diversity in malignant thyroid tumors than benign nodules, in blood and tumor.

TCRdb reanalyzed the PCR reads with MiXCR. Seen here are some 40,000 clones, approximately 17% observed once, and the top ten hold approximately 15%. Each patient went into thyroid surgery without having received any treatment. The CDR3 contains 16 residues. Germline V gives CDR1 MRHNA, CDR2 SNTAGT. Trimming took off 2 bases at V and 0 bases at J, with 14 bases between the two ends. The TCR sequence derives from a female donor with papillary thyroid cancer or a benign thyroid nodule (not recorded which). Some clones in this sample may be carry-over from other donors' samples. The sample taken for sequencing was tumor tissue. The rearrangement uses TRBV6-4 and TRBJ2-7; D is perhaps TRBD1 or TRBD2 (5 bases each). DNA for the CDR3: TGTGCCAGCAGTGACCCAGGGACGGCAAGCTCCTACGAGCAGTACTTC. Translation gives CASSDPGTASSYEQYF.